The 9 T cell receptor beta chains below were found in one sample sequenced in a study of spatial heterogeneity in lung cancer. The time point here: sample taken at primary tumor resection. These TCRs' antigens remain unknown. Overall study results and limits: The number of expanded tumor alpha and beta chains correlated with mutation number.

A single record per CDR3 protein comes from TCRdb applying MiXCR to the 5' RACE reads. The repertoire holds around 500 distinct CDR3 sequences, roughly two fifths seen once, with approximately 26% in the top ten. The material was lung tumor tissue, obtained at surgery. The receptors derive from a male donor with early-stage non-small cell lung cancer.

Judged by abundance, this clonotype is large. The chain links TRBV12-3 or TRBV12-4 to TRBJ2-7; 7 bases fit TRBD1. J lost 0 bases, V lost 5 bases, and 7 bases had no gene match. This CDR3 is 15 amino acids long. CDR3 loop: CASSADRVFSYEQYF. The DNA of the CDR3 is TGTGCCAGCAGTGCCGACAGGGTATTCTCCTACGAGCAGTACTTC.

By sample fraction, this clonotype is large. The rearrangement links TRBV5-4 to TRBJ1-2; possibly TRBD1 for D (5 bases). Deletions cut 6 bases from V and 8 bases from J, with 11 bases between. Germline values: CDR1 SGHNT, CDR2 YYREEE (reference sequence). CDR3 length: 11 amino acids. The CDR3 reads CASNGGEGYTF. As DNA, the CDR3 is TGTGCCAGCAACGGGGGTGAGGGCTACACCTTC.

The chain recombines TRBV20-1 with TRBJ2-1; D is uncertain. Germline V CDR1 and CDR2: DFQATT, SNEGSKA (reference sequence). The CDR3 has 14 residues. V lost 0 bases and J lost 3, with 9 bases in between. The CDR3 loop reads CSARDWRNYNEQFF. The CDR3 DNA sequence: TGCAGTGCTAGAGATTGGCGGAACTACAATGAGCAGTTCTTC.

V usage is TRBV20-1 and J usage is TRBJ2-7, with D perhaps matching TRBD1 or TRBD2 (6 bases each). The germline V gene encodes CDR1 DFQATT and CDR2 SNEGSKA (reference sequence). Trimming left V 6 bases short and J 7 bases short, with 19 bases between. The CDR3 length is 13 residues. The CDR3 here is CSAPRGGRQEQYF. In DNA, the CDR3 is TGCAGTGCCCCTCGTGGGGGGCGGCAGGAGCAGTACTTC.

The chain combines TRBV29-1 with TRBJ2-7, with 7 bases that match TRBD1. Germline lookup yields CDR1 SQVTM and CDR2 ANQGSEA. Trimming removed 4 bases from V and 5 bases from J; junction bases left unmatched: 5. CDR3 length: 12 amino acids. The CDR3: CSVAQGGDEQYF. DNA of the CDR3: TGCAGCGTTGCGCAAGGGGGCGACGAGCAGTACTTC.

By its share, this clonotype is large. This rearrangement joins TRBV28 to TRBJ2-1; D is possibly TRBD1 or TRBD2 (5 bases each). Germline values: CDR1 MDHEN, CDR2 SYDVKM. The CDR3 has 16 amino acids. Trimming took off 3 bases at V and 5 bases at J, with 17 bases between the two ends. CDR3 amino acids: CASSFPTGTDNNEQFF. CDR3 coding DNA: TGTGCCAGCAGTTTCCCGACCGGGACGGATAACAATGAGCAGTTCTTC.

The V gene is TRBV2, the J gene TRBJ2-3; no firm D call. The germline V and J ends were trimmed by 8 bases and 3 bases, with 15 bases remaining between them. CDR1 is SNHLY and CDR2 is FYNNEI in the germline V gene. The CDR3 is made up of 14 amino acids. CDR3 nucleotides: TGTGCCAGCGGCGTTCTGGGTTATACAGATACGCAGTATTTT. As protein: CASGVLGYTDTQYF.

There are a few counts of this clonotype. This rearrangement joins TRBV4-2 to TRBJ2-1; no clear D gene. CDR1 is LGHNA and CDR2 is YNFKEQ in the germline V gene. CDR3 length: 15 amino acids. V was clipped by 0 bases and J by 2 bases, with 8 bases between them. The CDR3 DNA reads TGTGCCAGCAGCCAAGAAGTGACTGCCTACAATGAGCAGTTCTTC. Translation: CASSQEVTAYNEQFF.

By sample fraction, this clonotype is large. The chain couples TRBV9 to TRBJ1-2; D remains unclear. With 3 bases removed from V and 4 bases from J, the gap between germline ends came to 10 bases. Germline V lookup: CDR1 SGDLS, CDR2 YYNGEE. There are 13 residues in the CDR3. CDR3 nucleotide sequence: TGTGCCAGCAGCGAGAGTGAGACCTATGGCTACACCTTC. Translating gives CASSESETYGYTF.